The 31 T cell receptor beta chains below come from one sample, sequenced in a study of Ad26.COV2.S vaccination and SARS-CoV-2 variants. Regarding treatment: around 19 received Ad26.COV2.S at low or high dose, single or two shots; about 5 received placebo; per-sample allocation not given. The study sampled participants on day 63 after the first vaccine or placebo injection. The repertoire was sequenced with immunoSEQ multiplex PCR; TCRdb's copy has only in-frame clones and lacks some. The sample holds hundreds of thousands of clones, about 90% seen once. This specimen was peripheral blood, taken in a trial of Ad26.COV2.S vaccine versus placebo. The receptors stem from a person aged 18-60 years who received the Ad26.COV2.S COVID-19 vaccine or a placebo.

The CDR3 loop reads CASSLVLGNTIYF. CDR3 coding DNA: TGTGCCAGCAGCTTGGTTCTGGGAAACACCATATATTTT. The chain joins TRBV5-5 to TRBJ1-3; no firm D call. V was trimmed by 0 bases and J by 4 bases, leaving 5 bases between them. The CDR3 runs to 13 residues. Looked up from germline, CDR1 is SGHKS and CDR2 is YYEKEE (reference sequence).

CDR3 DNA sequence: TGTGCCAGCAGTCCCGGGTCCTTCACTGAAGCTTTCTTT. Its translation: CASSPGSFTEAFF. The chain employs TRBV12-3 or TRBV12-4 and TRBJ1-1; D gene unclear. Trimming removed 5 bases at V and 4 bases at J, with 11 bases between. This CDR3 is built from 13 residues.

In this sample, this clone turned up once. The chain employs TRBV21-1 and TRBJ1-3; TRBD1, as called in the table, went unchecked against the DNA. TRBV21-1 is listed as a pseudogene. This CDR3 comprises 18 residues. The CDR3 reads CASSKSGTDCFSGNTIYF. In DNA, the CDR3 is TGTGCCAGCAGCAAATCCGGGACAGATTGTTTCTCTGGAAACACCATATATTTT.

The V and J genes are TRBV5-6 and TRBJ2-5, with 8 bases lining up with TRBD2. J lost 5 bases, V lost 4 bases, and 7 bases had no gene match. CDR1 and CDR2 from the germline V gene are SGHDT and YYEEEE. The CDR3 is made up of 14 amino acids. Here the CDR3 reads CASSPPGLEETQYF. CDR3 DNA: TGTGCCAGCAGCCCCCCGGGACTAGAGGAGACCCAGTACTTC.

The gene calls are TRBV6-2 or TRBV6-3 and TRBJ1-2; TRBD1 might be the D (6 bases). The CDR3 contains 14 residues. Trimming cost V 6 bases and J 2 bases, with 13 bases left between them. Looked up from germline, CDR1 is MNHEY and CDR2 is SVGEGT. CDR3 in amino acids: CASSHSGENYGYTF. CDR3 nucleotides: TGTGCCAGCAGCCATTCAGGGGAGAACTATGGCTACACCTTC.

The chain is built from TRBV14 and TRBJ2-7; D unresolved. This CDR3 is 14 amino acids long. Germline V gives CDR1 SGHDN, CDR2 FVKESK. The V end was cut by 4 bases, the J end by 3 bases, with 13 bases between. The CDR3 here is CASSPLDGLYEQYF. CDR3 DNA sequence: TGTGCCAGCAGCCCATTGGACGGGCTCTACGAGCAGTACTTC.

This clone was detected only once. The chain is built from TRBV11-2 and TRBJ1-3; tentative D call: TRBD1 (5 bases). Germline V CDR1 and CDR2: SGHAT, FQNNGV. This CDR3 spans 14 amino acids. V shed 1 base and J shed 6 bases, with 10 bases lying between them. The CDR3: CASSLVTGVNTIYF. The CDR3 coding sequence is TGTGCCAGCAGCTTAGTCACAGGCGTAAACACCATATATTTT.

The sample holds a few counts of this clone. The V gene is TRBV6-5, the J gene TRBJ2-2, with 8 bases aligning to TRBD1. This CDR3 comprises 14 residues. Germline V gene lookup returns CDR1 MNHEY and CDR2 SVGAGI. V lost 6 bases to trimming and J lost 1 base; unmatched junction nucleotides: 1. The DNA for the CDR3 is TGTGCCAGCAGGGGGACAGGGAACACCGGGGAGCTGTTTTTT. Its protein is CASRGTGNTGELFF.

With regard to this clone: Other nucleotide sequences in the sample specify the same CDR3. V usage is TRBV2 and J usage is TRBJ2-3, with D unresolved. This CDR3 region has 11 residues. Trimming took 4 bases from V and 6 from J, leaving 5 bases between them. CDR1 SNHLY and CDR2 FYNNEI come from the germline V gene. CDR3 sequence (DNA): TGTGCCAGCAGTGTGCTTGATACGCAGTATTTT. Its protein product is CASSVLDTQYF.

The chain joins TRBV7-9 to TRBJ2-5; 7 bases are a match to TRBD1. The CDR3 sequence is 15 residues long. The junction had 4 bases not matched to a gene; V was cut back by 2 bases and J by 1 base. Germline V gene data show CDR1 as SEHNR and CDR2 as FQNEAQ (reference sequence). The CDR3 here is CASSLRGPGQETQYF. CDR3 DNA: TGTGCCAGCAGCTTAAGGGGGCCCGGCCAAGAGACCCAGTACTTC.

The chain links TRBV7-2 to TRBJ2-1; 12 positions match TRBD2. V shed 2 bases, J shed 7 bases, and the junction held 6 bases outside the gene matches. Germline V gene lookup returns CDR1 SGHTA and CDR2 FQGNSA. The CDR3 has 16 residues. The CDR3 is CASSLRLAGVKNEQFF. The CDR3 DNA sequence: TGTGCCAGCAGCTTAAGACTAGCGGGAGTAAAGAATGAGCAGTTCTTC.

The CDR3 DNA sequence: TGTGCCAGCAGCTTAGGGCAGATGAACACTGAAGCTTTCTTT. It is translated as CASSLGQMNTEAFF. The rearrangement joins TRBV7-6 to TRBJ1-1; D gene unclear. Germline lookup yields CDR1 SGHVS and CDR2 FNYEAQ. The length of the CDR3 is 14 residues. The ends were cut back, 1 base at V and 0 bases at J, with 6 bases in the middle.

The chain combines TRBV30 with TRBJ1-1, with D unresolved. The CDR3 runs 12 residues. CDR1 and CDR2 from the germline V gene are GTSNPN and SVGIG (reference sequence). V lost 1 base and J lost 1, with 4 bases in between. The CDR3 protein is CAWSGQNTEAFF. The CDR3 coding sequence is TGTGCCTGGAGTGGACAGAACACTGAAGCTTTCTTT.

The rearrangement joins TRBV27 to TRBJ2-3; 7 nucleotides align to TRBD2. Germline trimming cut 6 bases from V and 5 bases from J; bases unmatched to any gene: 8. Per germline, CDR1 MNHEY and CDR2 SMNVEV (reference sequence). The CDR3 has 14 amino acids. Here the CDR3 DNA reads TGTGCCAGCAGGTGGGGCGGGAGCCTAGATACGCAGTATTTT. Protein sequence: CASRWGGSLDTQYF.

Written as DNA, the CDR3 is TGTGCCAGCAGCTTAGCGAGCGGGAGTGGGACAGATACGCAGTATTTT. Amino acids: CASSLASGSGTDTQYF. The chain carries TRBV11-3 and TRBJ2-3, with 8 positions matching TRBD2. Germline CDR1 SGHNT, CDR2 YENEEA. CDR3 size: 16 residues. Germline trimming cut 1 base from V and 3 bases from J; bases unmatched to any gene: 6.

The chain recombines TRBV7-2 with TRBJ2-1, with 7 positions matching TRBD2. The CDR3 sequence is 11 residues long. V shed 5 bases and J 13 bases; nucleotides not matched to a gene: 5. Germline CDR1 is SGHTA and CDR2 is FQGNSA. CDR3 loop: CASSQGLIQFF. The CDR3 DNA sequence: TGTGCCAGCAGCCAGGGACTAATACAGTTCTTC. The complete variable domain, with remaining parts taken from reference TRBV7-2 and TRBJ2-1, reads GAGVSQSPSNKVTEKGKDVELRCDPISGHTALYWYRQSLGQGLEFLIYFQGNSAPDKSGLPSDRFSAERTGGSVSTLTIQRTQQEDSAVYLCASSQGLIQFFGPGTRLTVL.

This chain connects TRBV4-3 to TRBJ1-5; TRBD1 matches at 8 bases. CDR1 is LGHNA, CDR2 YSLEER, per germline. This CDR3 comprises 15 residues. J lost 5 bases, V lost 3 bases, and 6 bases had no gene match. The CDR3 bases are TGCGCCAGCAGCCAGAGTACAGGGGGATATCAGCCCCAGCATTTT. Translation: CASSQSTGGYQPQHF.

This chain connects TRBV6-6 to TRBJ1-6; D may be TRBD1 (5 bases). From germline, CDR1 is MNHNY and CDR2 SVGAGI (reference sequence). V was trimmed by 6 bases and J by 6 bases, leaving 15 bases between them. This CDR3 has 15 amino acids. The CDR3 DNA reads as TGTGCCAGCAGCCAAGAAGCGGGGGGTAATTCACCCCTCCACTTT. Translated, it gives CASSQEAGGNSPLHF.

This sequence joins TRBV6-6 and TRBJ2-7; D is unresolved. The CDR3 extends over 15 amino acids. V gave up 2 bases and J gave up 3 bases, with 14 bases separating them. The germline V gene encodes CDR1 MNHNY and CDR2 SVGAGI (reference sequence). CDR3 DNA: TGTGCCAGCAGTTACCATGGCTCTAGTATCTACGAGCAGTACTTC. Residues: CASSYHGSSIYEQYF.

This sequence joins TRBV25-1 and TRBJ1-1; 10 bases map to TRBD1. With 2 bases clipped from V and 3 bases from J, the junction kept 3 bases outside the gene matches. The CDR3 spans 15 residues. CDR1 and CDR2 (germline): MGHDK, SYGVNS. CDR3 sequence reads: CASSEEGTGDTEAFF. The CDR3 DNA reads as TGTGCCAGCAGTGAAGAGGGGACAGGGGACACTGAAGCTTTCTTT.

V is TRBV5-6 and J is TRBJ1-2, with D possibly TRBD1 on 5 matching bases. Germline assignment: CDR1 SGHDT and CDR2 YYEEEE. This CDR3 has 15 amino acids. Deletions cut 0 bases from V and 6 bases from J, with 15 bases between. CDR3 sequence (DNA): TGTGCCAGCAGCTTGGCCTCTGGAGGGGCGGATGGCTACACCTTC. Encoded protein: CASSLASGGADGYTF. Full variable domain (remainder filled in from reference TRBV5-6 and TRBJ1-2): DAGVTQSPTHLIKTRGQQVTLRCSPKSGHDTVSWYQQALGQGPQFIFQYYEEEERQRGNFPDRFSGHQFPNYSSELNVNALLLGDSALYLCASSLASGGADGYTFGSGTRLTVV.

This sequence joins TRBV19 and TRBJ1-2; TRBD1 aligns across 8 bases. V lost 6 bases, J lost 2 bases, and 2 bases stayed unmatched. This CDR3 comprises 13 residues. Germline V gene sequence: CDR1 LNHDA, CDR2 SQIVND (reference sequence). The CDR3 nucleotides are TGTGCCAGTAGCGGACAGGGAAACTATGGCTACACCTTC. Translated, it gives CASSGQGNYGYTF.

A note on this clone: Other DNA sequences within the sample encode an identical CDR3. The chain recombines TRBV6-5 with TRBJ2-3; 14 bases are a match to TRBD2. Germline assignment: CDR1 MNHEY and CDR2 SVGAGI. This CDR3 spans 15 amino acids. Unmatched junction bases numbered 5, after V lost 6 bases and J lost 6 bases. CDR3 nucleotide sequence: TGTGCCAGCAGCCGACTAGCGGGAGGGCCCGATACGCAGTATTTT. Translated, it gives CASSRLAGGPDTQYF.

This chain uses TRBV7-2 with TRBJ1-2; maybe TRBD1 (5 bases). CDR3 length: 14 amino acids. V dropped 0 bases and J dropped 4 bases, with 9 bases sitting between them. Germline assignment: CDR1 SGHTA and CDR2 FQGNSA. In nucleotides, the CDR3 is TGTGCCAGCAGCTTAGCGGGACGGTTCTATGGCTACACCTTC. Translation: CASSLAGRFYGYTF.

This clone was detected only once. The chain carries TRBV19 and TRBJ1-2; TRBD1 matches at 8 bases. Germline CDR1 and CDR2: LNHDA and SQIVND (reference sequence). The junction had 4 bases not matched to a gene; V was cut back by 7 bases and J by 0 bases. CDR3 length: 14 residues. The CDR3 reads CASTRQGTNYGYTF. As DNA, the CDR3 is TGTGCCAGTACCAGACAGGGGACTAACTATGGCTACACCTTC.

The CDR3 DNA is TGTGCCAGCGGCCTAAGAGAGACCCAGTACTTC. Its translation: CASGLRETQYF. The chain combines TRBV21-1 with TRBJ2-5. TRBV21-1 is termed a pseudogene. This CDR3 is 11 amino acids long.

The rearrangement links TRBV7-8 to TRBJ2-3; D gene unclear. The CDR3 covers 15 residues. Germline values: CDR1 SGHVS, CDR2 FQNEAQ. Trimming left V 5 bases short and J 3 bases short, with 15 bases between. CDR3 nucleotides: TGTGCCAGCAGCCTCCGGACCGAGGATACAGATACGCAGTATTTT. Its protein is CASSLRTEDTDTQYF.

This clone was observed a handful of times. J is TRBJ2-3 and V is TRBV15; D uncertain. Trimming stripped 3 bases from V and 3 bases from J, with 10 bases between. The CDR3 extends over 14 amino acids. Looked up from germline, CDR1 is LNHNV and CDR2 is YYDKDF (reference sequence). The CDR3 here is CATSRPDGTDTQYF. CDR3 DNA sequence: TGTGCCACCAGCAGGCCCGACGGGACAGATACGCAGTATTTT.

V gene TRBV27 combines with J gene TRBJ2-2; 10 bases are shared with TRBD2. The CDR3 runs to 19 residues. Looked up from germline, CDR1 is MNHEY and CDR2 is SMNVEV (reference sequence). Germline trimming cut 5 bases from V and 0 bases from J; bases unmatched to any gene: 12. The CDR3 sequence is CASSPVGVAGGSNTGELFF. DNA of the CDR3: TGTGCCAGCAGTCCCGTTGGGGTAGCGGGGGGCTCGAACACCGGGGAGCTGTTTTTT.

V and J are TRBV19 and TRBJ1-5; D is undetermined. The length of the CDR3 is 14 residues. Germline assignment: CDR1 LNHDA and CDR2 SQIVND (reference sequence). Trimming stripped 11 bases from V and 3 bases from J, with 17 bases between. Here the CDR3 reads CAVALRAYNQPQHF. CDR3 sequence (DNA): TGTGCCGTAGCACTCCGGGCCTACAATCAGCCCCAGCATTTT.

Note on this clone: Other DNA sequences of this sample code for an identical CDR3. V is TRBV18 and J is TRBJ2-1, with D unclear. Looked up from germline, CDR1 is KGHSH and CDR2 is LQKENI. The CDR3 length is 12 residues. V lost 2 bases and J 5 bases, leaving 4 bases between the germline ends. As DNA, the CDR3 is TGTGCCAGCTCACCAACGGACAATGAGCAGTTCTTC. This translates into CASSPTDNEQFF.